The TCR beta chain described here comes from a study of control samples from healthy donors and cancer patients. Germline V gives CDR1 SGHNT, CDR2 YYREEE (reference sequence). There are 16 residues in the CDR3. V dropped 4 bases and J dropped 0 bases, with 14 bases sitting between them. Libraries were prepared by immunoSEQ multiplex PCR; TCRdb keeps only in-frame clonotypes and omits some of them. The sample contains some 150,000 clones, about 91% of which appear only once. This receptor was identified in a man between 25 and 39 years old in good health. The sequenced sample was blood. The V gene is TRBV5-4, the J gene TRBJ1-3; D is perhaps TRBD1 (5 bases). The CDR3 region has the DNA TGTGCCAGCAGCAACTTCGGGACGGTCTCTGGAAACACCATATATTTT. Translating gives CASSNFGTVSGNTIYF.